This is a list of T cell receptor beta chains from one sample in a study of blood T cell repertoires in COVID-19. TCRdb's copy holds only in-frame clones and misses some; the assay was immunoSEQ multiplex PCR. The sample lists 40,000 to 50,000 clones, 85% occurring once. The material sequenced was peripheral blood. These receptors all stem from a man aged 50 to 59 with active COVID-19. CDR3s include the opening cysteine and the closing phenylalanine or tryptophan. A D gene is named only where the DNA matches it firmly.

CDR3 protein: CASTYSTGELFF
V gene: TRBV25-1
D gene: -

CDR3 protein: CASSLGGELTDTQYF
V gene: TRBV7-9
D gene: -

CDR3 protein: CASGTSGMGETQYF
V gene: TRBV12-5
D gene: TRBD2

CDR3 protein: CASRPRGSLSTDTQYF
V gene: TRBV5-8
D gene: -

CDR3 protein: CASSTNSGGREGYTF
V gene: TRBV7-2
D gene: -

CDR3 protein: CAIGGQGLETDTQYF
V gene: TRBV10-3
D gene: TRBD1

CDR3 protein: CASSWGTGGGKTQYF
V gene: TRBV5-6
D gene: TRBD1

CDR3 protein: CASSIRGTGELFF
V gene: TRBV19
D gene: -

CDR3 protein: CASSLTAGGPVSYEQYF
V gene: TRBV7-8
D gene: TRBD2

CDR3 protein: CSAGGGDTTDTQYF
V gene: TRBV29-1
D gene: -

CDR3 protein: CASSSRDGGTNQPQHF
V gene: TRBV7-8
D gene: -

CDR3 protein: CASSVDGGAFGELFF
V gene: TRBV9
D gene: TRBD2

CDR3 protein: CASSLHGIQLNTEAFF
V gene: TRBV7-2
D gene: -